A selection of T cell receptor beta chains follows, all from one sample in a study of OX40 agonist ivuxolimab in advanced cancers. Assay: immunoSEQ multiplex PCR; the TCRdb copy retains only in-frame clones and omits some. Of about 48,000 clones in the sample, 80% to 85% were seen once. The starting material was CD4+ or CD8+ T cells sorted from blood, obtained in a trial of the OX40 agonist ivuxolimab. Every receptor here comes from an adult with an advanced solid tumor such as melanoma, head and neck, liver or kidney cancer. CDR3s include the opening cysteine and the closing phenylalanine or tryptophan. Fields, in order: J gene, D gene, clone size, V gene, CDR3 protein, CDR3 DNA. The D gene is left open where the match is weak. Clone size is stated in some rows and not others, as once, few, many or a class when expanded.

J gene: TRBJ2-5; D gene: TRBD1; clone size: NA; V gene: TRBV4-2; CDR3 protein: CASSQGQGFRQETQYF; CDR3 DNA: TGTGCCAGCAGCCAAGGACAGGGGTTTAGACAAGAGACCCAGTACTTC
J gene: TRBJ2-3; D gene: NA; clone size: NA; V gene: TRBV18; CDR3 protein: CASSPSSVRADTQYF; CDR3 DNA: TGTGCCAGCTCACCCAGCTCAGTTCGGGCAGATACGCAGTATTTT
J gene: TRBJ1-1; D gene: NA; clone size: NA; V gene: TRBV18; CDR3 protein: CASSFRGSGTEAFF; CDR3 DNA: TGTGCCAGCTCATTCCGGGGGTCGGGCACTGAAGCTTTCTTT
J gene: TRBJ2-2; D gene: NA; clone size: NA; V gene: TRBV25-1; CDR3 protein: CASARASGELFF; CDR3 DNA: TGTGCCAGCGCCAGGGCCTCCGGGGAGCTGTTTTTT
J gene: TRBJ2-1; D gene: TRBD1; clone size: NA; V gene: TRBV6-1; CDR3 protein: CASNLEGQIAYEQFF; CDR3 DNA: TGTGCCAGCAACCTTGAGGGACAGATCGCGTATGAGCAGTTCTTC
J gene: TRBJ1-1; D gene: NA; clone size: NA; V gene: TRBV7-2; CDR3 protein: CASSSAGEMNTEAFF; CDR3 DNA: TGTGCCAGCAGCTCAGCAGGGGAAATGAACACTGAAGCTTTCTTT
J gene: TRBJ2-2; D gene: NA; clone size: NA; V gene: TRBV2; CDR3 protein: CASSRDRGTGELFF; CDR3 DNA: TGTGCCAGCAGCCGGGATCGGGGGACCGGGGAGCTGTTTTTT
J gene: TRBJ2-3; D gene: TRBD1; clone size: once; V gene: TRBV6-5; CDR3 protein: CASSPRQGIADTQYF; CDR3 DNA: TGTGCCAGCAGCCCCAGACAGGGGATCGCAGATACGCAGTATTTT
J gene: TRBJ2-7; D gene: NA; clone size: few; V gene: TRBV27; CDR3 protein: CASSLKGFYEQYF; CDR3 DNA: TGTGCCAGCAGTTTAAAAGGGTTCTACGAGCAGTACTTC
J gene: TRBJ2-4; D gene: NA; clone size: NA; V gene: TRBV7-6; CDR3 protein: CASSLAPFGGKNIQYF; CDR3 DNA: TGTGCCAGCAGCTTAGCCCCGTTCGGAGGCAAAAACATTCAGTACTTC
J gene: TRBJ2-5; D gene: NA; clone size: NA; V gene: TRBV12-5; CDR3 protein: CASGLENRETQYF; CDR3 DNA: TGTGCTAGTGGTTTGGAAAACAGGGAGACCCAGTACTTC
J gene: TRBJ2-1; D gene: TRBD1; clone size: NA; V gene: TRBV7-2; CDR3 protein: CASSLTGQYNEQFF; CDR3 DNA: TGTGCCAGCAGCCTGACGGGACAGTACAATGAGCAGTTCTTC
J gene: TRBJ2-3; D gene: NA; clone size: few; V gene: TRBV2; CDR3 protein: CASSLTDTQYF; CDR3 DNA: TGTGCCAGCAGTTTGACAGATACGCAGTATTTT
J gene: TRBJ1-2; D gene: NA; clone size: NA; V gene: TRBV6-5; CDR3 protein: CASREIGGPNYGYTF; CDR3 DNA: TGTGCCAGCCGAGAAATCGGGGGCCCTAACTATGGCTACACCTTC
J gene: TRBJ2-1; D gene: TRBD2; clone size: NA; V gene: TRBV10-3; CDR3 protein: CAISSPGLADRYNEQFF; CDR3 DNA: TGTGCCATCAGTTCCCCGGGACTAGCGGACCGCTACAATGAGCAGTTCTTC
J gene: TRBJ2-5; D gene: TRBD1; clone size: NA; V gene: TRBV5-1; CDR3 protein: CASSGQGRETQYF; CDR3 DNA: TGCGCCAGCAGCGGACAGGGGAGGGAGACCCAGTACTTC
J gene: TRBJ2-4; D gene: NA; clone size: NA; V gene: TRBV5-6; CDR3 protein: CASSLGGWRNLQYF; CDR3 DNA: TGTGCCAGCAGCTTGGGGGGCTGGAGGAACCTTCAGTACTTC
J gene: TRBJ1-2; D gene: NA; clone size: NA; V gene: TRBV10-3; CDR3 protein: CAISEYDGSGVPNYGYTF; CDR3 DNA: TGTGCCATCAGTGAGTACGACGGCTCGGGCGTGCCGAACTATGGCTACACCTTC
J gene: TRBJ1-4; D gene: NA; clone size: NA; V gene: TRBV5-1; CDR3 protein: CASSPGDTWDRNLGGEKLFF; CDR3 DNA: TGCGCCAGCAGCCCCGGCGACACATGGGACCGTAATCTCGGCGGGGAAAAACTGTTTTTT
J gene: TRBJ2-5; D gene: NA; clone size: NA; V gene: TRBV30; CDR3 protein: CAWSPEQGGGETQYF; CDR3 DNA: TGTGCCTGGAGTCCGGAACAGGGAGGAGGAGAGACCCAGTACTTC
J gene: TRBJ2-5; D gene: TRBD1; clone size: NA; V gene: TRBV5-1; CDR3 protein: CASSLMETGGTMDQYF; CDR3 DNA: TGCGCCAGCAGCTTGATGGAGACAGGGGGCACCATGGACCAGTACTTC
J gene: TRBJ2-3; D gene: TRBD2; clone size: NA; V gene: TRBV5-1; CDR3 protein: CASSLTGTSGTTDTQYF; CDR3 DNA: TGCGCCAGCAGCTTGACCGGGACTAGCGGAACTACAGATACGCAGTATTTT
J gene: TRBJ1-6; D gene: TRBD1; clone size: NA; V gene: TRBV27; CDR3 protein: CASRLRHTGDLSSYNSPLHF; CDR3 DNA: TGTGCCAGCAGATTACGTCATACAGGGGATTTAAGCTCCTATAATTCACCCCTCCACTTT
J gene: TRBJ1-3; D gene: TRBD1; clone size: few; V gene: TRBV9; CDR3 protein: CASSVDQGDYGNTIYF; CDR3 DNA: TGTGCCAGCAGCGTAGATCAGGGGGATTATGGAAACACCATATATTTT